These 4 T cell receptor beta chains were sequenced from one sample in a study of blood T cells in healthy people across ages. Using a J-beta primer mix together with a sample-barcoded 5' primer, a second PCR was run for roughly 7 to 11 cycles. TCRdb passed the 5' RACE reads through MiXCR, listing each CDR3 protein once. Among around 1,500,000 distinct CDR3 sequences listed, around 42% were seen once. Sample: blood. These receptors originate from a woman between 18 and 29 years old in good health.

This clonotype was counted a few times. The gene calls are TRBV10-3 and TRBJ2-1, with 11 nucleotides matching TRBD2. V trimming: 11 bases; J trimming: 0 bases; junction bases outside the gene matches: 6. Looked up from germline, CDR1 is ENHRY and CDR2 is SYGVKD. This CDR3 is 15 amino acids long. The CDR3 nucleotides are TGTGCCCTAGGGACTAGCGGAAGCTCCTACAATGAGCAGTTCTTC. It codes for CALGTSGSSYNEQFF.

The CDR3 reads CASSPRSGGAGDNEQFF. The CDR3 DNA reads TGTGCCAGCAGCCCGAGAAGCGGGGGGGCCGGAGACAATGAGCAGTTCTTC. The rearrangement uses TRBV9 and TRBJ2-1; 10 nucleotides match TRBD2. Trimming cost V 4 bases and J 5 bases; bases outside gene matches: 12. CDR1 SGDLS and CDR2 YYNGEE come from the germline V gene. The CDR3 has 17 residues.

The chain links TRBV7-6 to TRBJ2-1, with a possible D match to TRBD2 (5 bases). CDR1 SGHVS and CDR2 FNYEAQ come from the germline V gene. The CDR3 loop spans 12 amino acids. V was trimmed by 5 bases and J by 10 bases, leaving 12 bases between them. In nucleotides, the CDR3 is TGTGCCAGCAGCACCGGACGACTAGAGCAGTTCTTC. Protein product: CASSTGRLEQFF.

This clonotype was seen only a few times. The chain recombines TRBV12-3 or TRBV12-4 with TRBJ2-7; tentatively, D is TRBD1 or TRBD2 (5 bases each). There are 12 residues in the CDR3. Between the trimmed V and J ends, which lost 4 bases and 12 bases, there was a span of 16 bases. The CDR3 loop reads CASSSPTGPLYF. CDR3 sequence (DNA): TGTGCCAGCAGTTCACCCACGGGACCCCTGTACTTC.